The clone carrying this T cell receptor beta chain was picked up a small number of times. Its antigen is not known. The sample originates from a study of T-cell reconstitution after alpha-beta-depleted transplantation in children. The CDR3 has 18 amino acids. Trimming stripped 2 bases from V and 1 base from J, with 20 bases between. Germline V CDR1 and CDR2: MNHEY, SVGAGI. Construction of the TCRbeta library involved unique molecular identifiers. TCRdb re-called the PCR reads with MiXCR, one entry per CDR3 protein. In the table there are more than 400,000 distinct CDR3 sequences, over 9.5% of which are singletons. Findings and caveats of the study: Alpha-beta T cells about two months after transplant reportedly derived from several hundred expanded graft clones.

The receptor comes from a female patient aged 2-10 years who had a stem cell transplant for aplastic anemia, so the T cells may come from the graft donor. The chain recombines TRBV6-5 with TRBJ1-1; TRBD1 might be the D (5 bases). The sample here was PBMCs, mostly from graft donor cells, taken 180 days after TCRalphabeta/CD19-depleted stem cell transplant. CDR3 coding DNA: TGTGCCAGCAGTTACACGATAGGACAAGCCCAAGGGAACACTGAAGCTTTCTTT. This translates into CASSYTIGQAQGNTEAFF.